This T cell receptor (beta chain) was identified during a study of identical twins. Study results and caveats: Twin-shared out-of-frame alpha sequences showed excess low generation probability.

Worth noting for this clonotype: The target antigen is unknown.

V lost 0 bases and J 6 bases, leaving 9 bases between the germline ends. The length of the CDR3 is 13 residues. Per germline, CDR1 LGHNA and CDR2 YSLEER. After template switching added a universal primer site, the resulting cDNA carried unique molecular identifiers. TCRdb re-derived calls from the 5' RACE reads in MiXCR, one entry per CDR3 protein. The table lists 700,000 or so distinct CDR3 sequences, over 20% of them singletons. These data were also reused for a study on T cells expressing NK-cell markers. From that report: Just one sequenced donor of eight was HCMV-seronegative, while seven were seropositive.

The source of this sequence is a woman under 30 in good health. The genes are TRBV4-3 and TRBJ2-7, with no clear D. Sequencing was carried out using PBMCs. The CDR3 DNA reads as TGCGCCAGCAGCCAAGATGAAGGCTTCGAGCAGTACTTC. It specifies CASSQDEGFEQYF.